These 32 T cell receptor beta chains share one sample of origin, sequenced in a study of OX40 agonist ivuxolimab in advanced cancers. The repertoire was sequenced with immunoSEQ multiplex PCR; TCRdb's copy has only in-frame clones and lacks some. Of 75,000 to 100,000 clones listed, 84% are singletons. This specimen consisted of CD4+ or CD8+ T cells sorted from blood, obtained in a trial of the OX40 agonist ivuxolimab. The receptors here all came from an adult with an advanced solid tumor such as melanoma, head and neck, liver or kidney cancer.

CDR3 residues: CASSKDGGRNTGELFF. The CDR3 DNA follows: TGTGCCAGCAGCAAAGACGGTGGACGGAACACCGGGGAGCTGTTTTTT. The V and J genes are TRBV21-1 and TRBJ2-2. TRBV21-1 is designated a pseudogene. The CDR3 extends over 16 amino acids.

The V gene is TRBV11-2, the J gene TRBJ2-3; TRBD2 agrees at 9 bases. Germline CDR1 and CDR2: SGHAT and FQNNGV. CDR3 length equals 16 residues. The junction had 10 bases not matched to a gene; V was cut back by 5 bases and J by 4 bases. The CDR3 reads CASSPFSGSGADTQYF. CDR3 sequence (DNA): TGTGCCAGCAGCCCCTTTAGCGGGAGTGGAGCAGATACGCAGTATTTT. Supplemented by reference TRBV11-2 and TRBJ2-3, the full variable domain reads EAGVAQSPRYKIIEKRQSVAFWCNPISGHATLYWYQQILGQGPKLLIQFQNNGVVDDSQLPKDRFSAERLKGVDSTLKIQPAKLEDSAVYLCASSPFSGSGADTQYFGPGTRLTVL.

V gene TRBV5-6 combines with J gene TRBJ2-7; the D is unclear. The CDR3 is 17 amino acids. Germline V lookup: CDR1 SGHDT, CDR2 YYEEEE. Trimming took 0 bases from V and 3 from J, leaving 19 bases between them. CDR3 DNA sequence: TGTGCCAGCAGCTTGGGTCTGTTGGCCAGGCAAAGCTACGAGCAGTACTTC. Its translation: CASSLGLLARQSYEQYF.

The rearrangement uses TRBV10-1 and TRBJ2-7; TRBD1 matches at 7 bases. The CDR3 is 14 residues long. Germline loops: CDR1 WNHNN, CDR2 SYGVQD (reference sequence). V lost 3 bases to trimming and J lost 3 bases; unmatched junction nucleotides: 5. DNA for the CDR3: TGCGCCAGCAGTGACTCCGGGACAGTCTACGAGCAGTACTTC. It yields the protein CASSDSGTVYEQYF.

The chain links TRBV5-6 to TRBJ2-3, with D hard to call. V was trimmed by 0 bases and J by 4 bases, leaving 6 bases between them. The CDR3 covers 13 residues. Germline values: CDR1 SGHDT, CDR2 YYEEEE. CDR3 in DNA: TGTGCCAGCAGCTTGGACAGTTCAGATACGCAGTATTTT. Amino acid sequence: CASSLDSSDTQYF.

The V call is TRBV19, the J call TRBJ1-1; D might be TRBD1 (6 bases). Germline assignment: CDR1 LNHDA and CDR2 SQIVND (reference sequence). The germline V and J ends were trimmed by 6 bases and 4 bases, with 18 bases remaining between them. This CDR3 is 15 amino acids long. CDR3 nucleotides: TGTGCCAGTAGACCCAGTGGGGGGGCGATCACTGAAGCTTTCTTT. This codes for CASRPSGGAITEAFF.

The chain links TRBV7-2 to TRBJ2-7; D gene ambiguous. Trimming removed 5 bases at V and 6 bases at J, with 11 bases between. The germline V gene has CDR1 SGHTA and CDR2 FQGNSA. The CDR3 runs 12 residues. CDR3 loop: CASSPASREQYF. For the CDR3, the DNA is TGTGCCAGCAGCCCGGCGAGTCGCGAGCAGTACTTC.

CDR3 bases: TGCGCCAGCAGCTTGGAAGGCAGGGGAAATTCTGGCTACACCTTC. As protein: CASSLEGRGNSGYTF. This chain joins TRBV5-1 and TRBJ1-2, with a possible D match to TRBD1 (6 bases). CDR1 SGHRS and CDR2 YFSETQ come from the germline V gene. This CDR3 is 15 amino acids long. V lost 0 bases, J lost 7 bases, and 16 bases lay in between.

The chain recombines TRBV27 with TRBJ2-5; tentatively, D is TRBD1 (6 bases). The J call is in doubt because the DNA end fits TRBJ2-7 better. The CDR3 runs to 18 residues. CDR1 and CDR2 (germline): MNHEY, SMNVEV (reference sequence). The CDR3 nucleotides read TGTGCCAGCACCCCCAAAGGGAGTTGGGACACGCGTTTTGCCGAGCAGTACTTC. Translated, it gives CASTPKGSWDTRFAEQYF.

This chain uses TRBV5-6 with TRBJ2-4, with D perhaps matching TRBD1 (5 bases). The V gene's germline CDR1 is SGHDT and CDR2 YYEEEE. V was cut by 0 bases and J by 8 bases, with 15 bases left in between. The CDR3 loop spans 15 amino acids. The DNA of the CDR3 is TGTGCCAGCAGCTTGGAAAGGCAGGGTTGGGACATTCAGTACTTC. It encodes CASSLERQGWDIQYF.

The chain recombines TRBV7-7 with TRBJ2-1; a weak D match, TRBD2 (5 bases). This CDR3 spans 15 amino acids. CDR1 and CDR2 (germline): SSHAT, FNYEAQ (reference sequence). Trimming stripped 1 base from V and 6 bases from J, with 13 bases between. The CDR3 loop is CASSLGGSYSNEQFF. CDR3 DNA: TGTGCCAGCAGCTTAGGAGGGAGTTACAGCAATGAGCAGTTCTTC.

V gene TRBV7-9 combines with J gene TRBJ1-3; D ambiguous. Trimming cost V 4 bases and J 2 bases, with 15 bases left between them. This CDR3 comprises 16 residues. CDR1 is SEHNR and CDR2 is FQNEAQ in the germline V gene (reference sequence). DNA for the CDR3: TGTGCCAGCAGCTCCCCGGCGGGTTTTGCTGGAAACACCATATATTTT. Its protein is CASSSPAGFAGNTIYF. The variable domain in full, with the rest retrieved from reference TRBV7-9 and TRBJ1-3, is DTGVSQNPRHKITKRGQNVTFRCDPISEHNRLYWYRQTLGQGPEFLTYFQNEAQLEKSRLLSDRFSAERPKGSFSTLEIQRTEQGDSAMYLCASSSPAGFAGNTIYFGEGSWLTVV.

This clone occurred a few times. The chain employs TRBV7-2 and TRBJ2-5, with 7 bases identical to TRBD2. V gave up 5 bases and J gave up 1 base; unmatched junction bases: 10. Germline V CDR1 and CDR2: SGHTA, FQGNSA. This CDR3 has 16 amino acids. The CDR3 protein is CASSLRWASGQETQYF. CDR3 coding DNA: TGTGCCAGCAGCCTGCGTTGGGCTAGCGGCCAAGAGACCCAGTACTTC.

CDR3 amino acids: CAISEGTSGGRTDTQYF. CDR3 in DNA: TGTGCCATCAGTGAGGGGACTAGCGGGGGCCGCACAGATACGCAGTATTTT. The chain joins TRBV10-3 to TRBJ2-3, with 14 nucleotides matching TRBD2. Per germline, CDR1 ENHRY and CDR2 SYGVKD. With 2 bases clipped from V and 1 base from J, the junction kept 2 bases outside the gene matches. CDR3 length: 17 amino acids.

This clone has at least ten counts. Within the sample, other DNA sequences also encode this same CDR3. The chain recombines TRBV18 with TRBJ2-3; D is ambiguous. The ends were cut back, 6 bases at V and 3 bases at J, with 7 bases in the middle. This CDR3 spans 12 amino acids. In germline, CDR1 is KGHSH, CDR2 LQKENI. The DNA of the CDR3 is TGTGCCAGCTCCCCCGGTACAGATACGCAGTATTTT. It yields the protein CASSPGTDTQYF.

This CDR3 reads CASSESISGLAGAQTYNEQFF. The CDR3, as DNA: TGCGCCAGCAGTGAGTCGATCTCGGGACTAGCGGGGGCCCAAACCTACAATGAGCAGTTCTTC. This rearrangement joins TRBV10-1 to TRBJ2-1, with 14 positions matching TRBD2. V dropped 0 bases and J dropped 2; count of bases not matched to a gene: 12. The CDR3 length is 21 residues. Germline V gene lookup returns CDR1 WNHNN and CDR2 SYGVQD (reference sequence).

The chain joins TRBV2 to TRBJ1-3; D remains ambiguous. The V and J ends lost 7 bases and 4 bases respectively, with 8 bases between them. Looked up from germline, CDR1 is SNHLY and CDR2 is FYNNEI. The CDR3 consists of 12 residues. The CDR3 here is CASTQSGNTIYF. CDR3 DNA: TGTGCCAGCACGCAATCCGGAAACACCATATATTTT.

This chain connects TRBV2 to TRBJ2-6, with TRBD1 matching 8 bases. The germline V gene encodes CDR1 SNHLY and CDR2 FYNNEI. The CDR3 covers 17 residues. The V gene end was trimmed by 8 bases and the J gene end by 0 bases; junction bases not matched to a gene: 9. The CDR3 DNA follows: TGTGCCAGCTCCAGGACAGGGCGGAGCTCTGGGGCCAACGTCCTGACTTTC. It translates to CASSRTGRSSGANVLTF.

V and J are TRBV11-2 and TRBJ1-1; D uncertain. This CDR3 has 15 residues. Germline values: CDR1 SGHAT, CDR2 FQNNGV. V was trimmed by 0 bases and J by 7 bases, leaving 15 bases between them. DNA for the CDR3: TGTGCCAGCAGCTTAGACCGGACCCCCGTGGGTGAAGCTTTCTTT. It encodes CASSLDRTPVGEAFF.

This clone has a single count. The V call is TRBV18, the J call TRBJ2-1; tentatively, D is TRBD2 (5 bases). The CDR3 is made up of 16 amino acids. Germline lookup yields CDR1 KGHSH and CDR2 LQKENI. V shed 3 bases and J shed 5 bases, with 17 bases lying between them. CDR3 amino acids: CASSPSDVGEDNEQFF. The CDR3 nucleotides read TGTGCCAGCTCACCCTCGGACGTCGGGGAAGACAATGAGCAGTTCTTC.

The CDR3 loop is CASSLSGTGGNIQYF. In nucleotides, the CDR3 is TGTGCCAGCAGTTTATCCGGGACAGGGGGGAACATTCAGTACTTC. The chain employs TRBV6-5 and TRBJ2-4; 11 bases line up with TRBD1. Germline V gene data show CDR1 as MNHEY and CDR2 as SVGAGI. V was pared by 4 bases and J by 7 bases, with 6 bases of the junction left unmatched. This CDR3 is 15 amino acids long.

In regard to this clone: One junction end disagrees with the germline gene, perhaps due to a read error. The genes are TRBV14 and TRBJ1-6; D perhaps matches TRBD1 (5 bases). The V gene's germline CDR1 is SGHDN and CDR2 FVKESK. The CDR3 sequence is 12 residues long. CDR3 residues: CASSQGGTPPDF. The CDR3 nucleotides read TGTGCCAGCAGCCAAGGTGGGACTCCCCCCGACTTT.

This clone has only one observation. The chain is built from TRBV4-3 and TRBJ1-2; D is ambiguous. Germline V CDR1 and CDR2: LGHNA, YSLEER. This CDR3 has 14 residues. V was clipped by 3 bases and J by 5 bases, with 13 bases between them. The CDR3 sequence is CASSQTAGPYGYTF. CDR3 DNA sequence: TGCGCCAGCAGCCAGACCGCCGGTCCTTATGGCTACACCTTC.

The CDR3 spells CSVEGDSQPQHF. CDR3 bases: TGCAGCGTTGAAGGGGACAGCCAGCCCCAGCATTTT. The chain has TRBV29-1 and TRBJ1-5; 7 bases align to TRBD1. The V gene end was trimmed by 1 base and the J gene end by 7 bases; junction bases not matched to a gene: 1. In germline, CDR1 is SQVTM, CDR2 ANQGSEA. This CDR3 is 12 amino acids long.

A few counts support this clone. The gene calls are TRBV25-1 and TRBJ1-6; 8 nucleotides match TRBD1. The CDR3 consists of 14 residues. CDR1 and CDR2 (germline): MGHDK, SYGVNS. The V segment lost 3 bases and the J segment 9 bases; nucleotides outside the gene matches: 4. CDR3: CASSESGGGSPLHF. DNA of the CDR3: TGTGCCAGCAGTGAGTCAGGGGGCGGTTCACCCCTCCACTTT.

The chain carries TRBV18 and TRBJ1-1; 7 nucleotides line up with TRBD1. CDR3 length: 18 residues. The germline V gene encodes CDR1 KGHSH and CDR2 LQKENI. V gave up 3 bases and J gave up 0 bases; unmatched junction bases: 13. CDR3 nucleotide sequence: TGTGCCAGCTCACCTCGAGTGACAGGGTCCTACATGAACACTGAAGCTTTCTTT. Residues: CASSPRVTGSYMNTEAFF. Full variable domain (remainder filled in from reference TRBV18 and TRBJ1-1): NAGVMQNPRHLVRRRGQEARLRCSPMKGHSHVYWYRQLPEEGLKFMVYLQKENIIDESGMPKERFSAEFPKEGPSILRIQQVVRGDSAAYFCASSPRVTGSYMNTEAFFGQGTRLTVV.

The chain joins TRBV9 to TRBJ2-7, with D perhaps being TRBD1 or TRBD2 (5 bases each). Looked up from germline, CDR1 is SGDLS and CDR2 is YYNGEE. This CDR3 has 14 amino acids. Trimming shortened V by 0 bases and J by 7 bases, and 14 bases separated the two germline ends. DNA of the CDR3: TGTGCCAGCAGCGTAGATGGGGACCTTGGGGAGCAGTACTTC. Translating gives CASSVDGDLGEQYF.

The chain combines TRBV5-6 with TRBJ1-1, with TRBD1 matching 9 bases. The CDR3 has 15 amino acids. V lost 3 bases to trimming and J lost 2 bases; unmatched junction nucleotides: 5. Germline V CDR1 and CDR2: SGHDT, YYEEEE. CDR3 amino acids: CASSSWTGANTEAFF. CDR3 coding DNA: TGTGCCAGCAGCTCGTGGACAGGGGCCAACACTGAAGCTTTCTTT.

The chain links TRBV11-2 to TRBJ2-7, with D possibly being TRBD1 or TRBD2 (7 bases each). The germline CDR1 and CDR2 sequences are SGHAT and FQNNGV. This CDR3 has 15 amino acids. The germline V and J ends were trimmed by 4 bases and 6 bases, with 19 bases remaining between them. The CDR3 is CASSSRGGPRAEQYF. As DNA, the CDR3 is TGTGCCAGCAGCTCCAGGGGGGGACCCCGGGCCGAGCAGTACTTC.

The genes are TRBV9 and TRBJ1-3; no reliable D call. The V gene lost 0 bases and the J gene lost 2 bases, with 6 bases spanning the gap. The CDR3 is 14 residues long. Germline V gene lookup returns CDR1 SGDLS and CDR2 YYNGEE. CDR3 residues: CASSVGGTGNTIYF. The CDR3 DNA reads as TGTGCCAGCAGCGTAGGAGGGACTGGAAACACCATATATTTT.

The chain couples TRBV2 to TRBJ1-4; 9 bases are a match to TRBD1. Germline CDR1 reads SNHLY; CDR2 reads FYNNEI. V lost 6 bases and J lost 0; bases outside the gene matches: 5. CDR3 length equals 16 residues. The CDR3 region has the DNA TGTGCCAGCAGCCACCGGACAGGGGCAACTAATGAAAAACTGTTTTTT. Translating gives CASSHRTGATNEKLFF.

The chain is built from TRBV12-5 and TRBJ1-3; D gene uncertain. Germline V gene sequence: CDR1 LGHNT, CDR2 FRNRAP. CDR3 size: 13 residues. V shed 11 bases and J shed 1 base, with 12 bases lying between them. The CDR3 DNA follows: TGTGCTTCCTCCGAGTTTTCTGGAAACACCATATATTTT. Translation: CASSEFSGNTIYF. Drawing the rest from reference TRBV12-5 and TRBJ1-3, the complete variable domain is DARVTQTPRHKVTEMGQEVTMRCQPILGHNTVFWYRQTMMQGLELLAYFRNRAPLDDSGMPKDRFSAEMPDATLATLKIQPSEPRDSAVYFCASSEFSGNTIYFGEGSWLTVV.